This T cell receptor (beta chain) was retrieved from a study of T-cell reconstitution after alpha-beta-depleted transplantation in children. Study-wide points: Several hundred rapidly expanded clones from non-depleted graft cells reportedly supplied alpha-beta T cells about two months post-transplant. Newly produced T cells mostly accounted for T-cell counts and diversity one year post-transplant.

This clonotype came up a few times. Its target is unknown. The V gene's germline CDR1 is SGHTA and CDR2 FQGTGA. Trimming took 2 bases from V and 4 from J, leaving 9 bases between them. The CDR3 contains 15 residues. The TCRbeta library incorporated unique molecular identifiers. A single record per CDR3 protein comes from TCRdb applying MiXCR to the PCR reads. The profile shows about 120,000 distinct CDR3 sequences, under 30% of them singletons. The rearrangement joins TRBV7-3 to TRBJ2-6; tentative D call: TRBD1 (5 bases). The TCR comes from a male patient aged 2 to 10 who had a stem cell transplant for chronic granulomatous disease, so the T cells may come from the graft donor. Sample: PBMCs, mostly from graft donor cells, taken 180 days after TCRalphabeta/CD19-depleted stem cell transplant. The CDR3 DNA is TGTGCCAGCAGCTTAGCAGGGTGGGGGGCCAACGTCCTGACTTTC. Encoded protein: CASSLAGWGANVLTF.